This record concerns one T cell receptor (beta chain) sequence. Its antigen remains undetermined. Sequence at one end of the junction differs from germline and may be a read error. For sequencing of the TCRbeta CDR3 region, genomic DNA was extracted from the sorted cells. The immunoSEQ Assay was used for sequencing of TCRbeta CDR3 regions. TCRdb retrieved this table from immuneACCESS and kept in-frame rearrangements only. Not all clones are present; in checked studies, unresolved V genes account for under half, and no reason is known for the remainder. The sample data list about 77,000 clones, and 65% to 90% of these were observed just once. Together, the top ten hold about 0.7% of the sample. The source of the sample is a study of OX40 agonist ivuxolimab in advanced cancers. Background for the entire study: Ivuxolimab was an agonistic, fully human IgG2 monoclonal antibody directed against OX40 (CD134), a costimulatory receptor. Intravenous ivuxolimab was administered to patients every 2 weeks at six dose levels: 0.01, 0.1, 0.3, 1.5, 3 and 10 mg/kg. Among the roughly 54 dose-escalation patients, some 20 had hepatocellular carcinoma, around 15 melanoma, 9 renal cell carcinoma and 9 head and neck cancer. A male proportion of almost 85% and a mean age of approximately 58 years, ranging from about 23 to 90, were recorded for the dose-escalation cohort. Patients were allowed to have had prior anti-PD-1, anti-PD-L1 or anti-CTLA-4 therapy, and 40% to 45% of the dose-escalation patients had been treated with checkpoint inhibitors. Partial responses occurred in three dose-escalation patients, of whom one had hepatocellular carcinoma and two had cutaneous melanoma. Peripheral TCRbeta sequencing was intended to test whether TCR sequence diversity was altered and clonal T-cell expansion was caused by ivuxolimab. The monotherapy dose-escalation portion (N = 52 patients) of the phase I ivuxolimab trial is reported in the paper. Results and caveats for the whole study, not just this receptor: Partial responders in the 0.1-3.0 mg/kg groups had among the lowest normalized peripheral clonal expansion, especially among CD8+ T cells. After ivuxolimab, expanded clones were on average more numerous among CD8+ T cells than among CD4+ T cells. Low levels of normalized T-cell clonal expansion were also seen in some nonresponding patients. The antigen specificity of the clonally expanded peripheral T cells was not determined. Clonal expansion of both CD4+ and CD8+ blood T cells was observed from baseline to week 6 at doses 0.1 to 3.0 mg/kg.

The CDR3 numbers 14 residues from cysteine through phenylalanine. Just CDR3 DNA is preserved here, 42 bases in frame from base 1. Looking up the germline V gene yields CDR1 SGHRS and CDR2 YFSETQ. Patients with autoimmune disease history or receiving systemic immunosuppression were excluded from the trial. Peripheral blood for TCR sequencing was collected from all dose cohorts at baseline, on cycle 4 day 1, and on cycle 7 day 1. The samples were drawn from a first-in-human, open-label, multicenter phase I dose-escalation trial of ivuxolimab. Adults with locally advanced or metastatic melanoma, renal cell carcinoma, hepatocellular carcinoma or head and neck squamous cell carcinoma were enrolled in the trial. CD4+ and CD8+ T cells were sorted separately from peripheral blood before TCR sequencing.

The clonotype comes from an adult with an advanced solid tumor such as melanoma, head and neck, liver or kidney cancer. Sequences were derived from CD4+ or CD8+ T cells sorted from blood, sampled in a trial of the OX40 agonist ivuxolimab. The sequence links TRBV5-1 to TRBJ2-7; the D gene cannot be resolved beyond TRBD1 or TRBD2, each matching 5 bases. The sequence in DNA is TGCGCCAGCAGCTCGTCGGGACGGGATGAGGGTGAGGACTTC. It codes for CASSSSGRDEGEDF.